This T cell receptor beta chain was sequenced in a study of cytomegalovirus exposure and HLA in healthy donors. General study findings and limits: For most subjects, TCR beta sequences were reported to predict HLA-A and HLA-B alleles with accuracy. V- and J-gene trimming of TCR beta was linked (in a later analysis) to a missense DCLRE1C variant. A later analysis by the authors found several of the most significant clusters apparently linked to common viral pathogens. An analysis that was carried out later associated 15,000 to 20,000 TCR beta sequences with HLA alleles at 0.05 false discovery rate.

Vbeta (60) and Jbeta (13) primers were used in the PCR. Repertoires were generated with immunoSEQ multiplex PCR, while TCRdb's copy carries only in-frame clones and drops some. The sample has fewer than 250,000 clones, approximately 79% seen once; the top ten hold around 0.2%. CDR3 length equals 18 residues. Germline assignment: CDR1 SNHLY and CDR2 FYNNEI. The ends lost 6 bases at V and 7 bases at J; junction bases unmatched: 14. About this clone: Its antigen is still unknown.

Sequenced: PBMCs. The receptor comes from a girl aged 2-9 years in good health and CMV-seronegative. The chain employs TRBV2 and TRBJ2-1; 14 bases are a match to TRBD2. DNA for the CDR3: TGTGCCAGCAGACGCACAGCATTGGGACTAGCGGGAGAGAATGAGCAGTTCTTC. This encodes CASRRTALGLAGENEQFF.